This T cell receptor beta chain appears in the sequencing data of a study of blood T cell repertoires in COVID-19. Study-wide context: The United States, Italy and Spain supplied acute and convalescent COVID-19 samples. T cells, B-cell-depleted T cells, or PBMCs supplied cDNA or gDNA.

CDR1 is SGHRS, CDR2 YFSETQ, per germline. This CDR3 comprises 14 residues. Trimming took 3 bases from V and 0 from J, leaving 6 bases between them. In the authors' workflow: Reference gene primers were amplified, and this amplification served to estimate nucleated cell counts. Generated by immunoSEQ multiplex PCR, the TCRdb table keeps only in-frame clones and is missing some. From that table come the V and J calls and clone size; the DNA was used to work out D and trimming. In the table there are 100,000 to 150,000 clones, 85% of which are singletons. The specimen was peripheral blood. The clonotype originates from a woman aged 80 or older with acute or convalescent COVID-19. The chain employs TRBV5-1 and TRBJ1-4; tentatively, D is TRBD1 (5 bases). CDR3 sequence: CASSWGATNEKLFF. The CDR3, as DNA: TGCGCCAGCAGCTGGGGGGCAACTAATGAAAAACTGTTTTTT. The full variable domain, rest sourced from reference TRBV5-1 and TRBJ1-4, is KAGVTQTPRYLIKTRGQQVTLSCSPISGHRSVSWYQQTPGQGLQFLFEYFSETQRNKGNFPGRFSGRQFSNSRSEMNVSTLELGDSALYLCASSWGATNEKLFFGSGTQLSVL.